A single sample gave rise to the 20 T cell receptor beta chains below, sequenced in a study of T cell repertoires in cytomegalovirus infection. No antigens are known for them. In TCRdb, the reads were re-called with MiXCR into one record per CDR3 protein. The sample consists of about 770,000 distinct CDR3 sequences, almost 30% of them appearing once. The source material was cultured CD8+ T cells from PBMCs, sampled from culture after CMV antigen stimulation. The receptors come from a human donor in good health (CMV status not recorded). Some clones in this sample may be carry-over from other donors' samples.

DNA for the CDR3: TGTGCCAGCAGTGACTCGGGGGGACAGCAAGAGACCCAGTACTTC. Translating gives CASSDSGGQQETQYF. The chain has TRBV6-4 and TRBJ2-5; TRBD1 is a possible D gene (7 bases). The CDR3 sequence is 15 residues long. The germline CDR1 and CDR2 sequences are MRHNA and SNTAGT. V lost 0 bases and J 2 bases, leaving 10 bases between the germline ends.

The chain combines TRBV5-1 with TRBJ2-3, with 8 bases fitting TRBD2. Losses at the gene ends were 0 bases for V and 2 bases for J; bases not matched to a gene: 5. The CDR3 loop spans 16 amino acids. Germline assignment: CDR1 SGHRS and CDR2 YFSETQ. This chain's CDR3 is CASSLGSGGNTDTQYF. Here the CDR3 DNA reads TGCGCCAGCAGCTTGGGGTCGGGGGGGAACACAGATACGCAGTATTTT.

V gene TRBV29-1 combines with J gene TRBJ2-7; D is undetermined. Per the germline V gene, CDR1 is SQVTM and CDR2 is ANQGSEA. The germline V and J ends were trimmed by 0 bases and 2 bases, with 5 bases remaining between them. The CDR3 is 12 residues long. CDR3 coding DNA: TGCAGCGTTGAAGAGGAAACCTACGAGCAGTACTTC. Translation gives CSVEEETYEQYF.

This clonotype has just a few counts. The chain is built from TRBV27 and TRBJ2-2; no clear D. The CDR3 loop spans 14 amino acids. Trimming stripped 7 bases from V and 0 bases from J, with 9 bases between. From germline, CDR1 is MNHEY and CDR2 SMNVEV (reference sequence). CDR3 in amino acids: CASMSPANTGELFF. The CDR3 nucleotides are TGTGCCAGCATGTCACCCGCGAACACCGGGGAGCTGTTTTTT.

The rearrangement links TRBV6-8 to TRBJ1-1; the D is unclear. CDR3 size: 17 residues. V was trimmed by 2 bases and J by 5 bases, leaving 21 bases between them. Germline CDR1 and CDR2: MNHGY and SAAAGT. As DNA, the CDR3 is TGTGCCAGCAGTTACCCGGATGGGAGGCGACGATGGACTGAAGCTTTCTTT. Protein: CASSYPDGRRRWTEAFF.

This clonotype was observed a handful of times. V and J are TRBV27 and TRBJ1-5; D possibly corresponds to TRBD1 (6 bases). V was trimmed by 2 bases and J by 3 bases, leaving 8 bases between them. Per germline, CDR1 MNHEY and CDR2 SMNVEV (reference sequence). This CDR3 is 14 amino acids long. The CDR3 protein is CASSLRDTNQPQHF. DNA of the CDR3: TGTGCCAGCAGTTTAAGGGACACCAATCAGCCCCAGCATTTT.

This clonotype has more than one count but fewer than ten. The chain joins TRBV7-9 to TRBJ2-5; D may be TRBD2 (7 bases). The germline V gene encodes CDR1 SEHNR and CDR2 FQNEAQ (reference sequence). This CDR3 is built from 16 residues. Trimming removed 0 bases at V and 2 bases at J, with 13 bases between. DNA of the CDR3: TGTGCCAGCAGCTTAGCGAGTCGGGGGGCACAAGAGACCCAGTACTTC. Its protein is CASSLASRGAQETQYF.

The chain is built from TRBV10-2 and TRBJ2-1, with no clear D. The CDR3 length is 15 residues. Germline V lookup: CDR1 WSHSY, CDR2 SAAADI. V was pared by 5 bases and J by 4 bases, with 15 bases between. The CDR3 protein is CASSYDEAPYNEQFF. In nucleotides, the CDR3 is TGCGCCAGCAGTTATGATGAGGCCCCTTACAATGAGCAGTTCTTC.

Points on this clonotype: One junction end does not reproduce the germline sequence, and a read error may be involved. The J gene is TRBJ2-1, the V gene TRBV4-1, with 9 bases matching TRBD2. From germline, CDR1 is MGHRA and CDR2 YSYEKL. CDR3 length: 15 amino acids. The CDR3 spells CASSLRLAELDEQFF. CDR3 nucleotides: TGTGCCAGCAGCCTCAGACTAGCGGAGCTGGATGAGCAGTTCTTC.

The chain is built from TRBV11-3 and TRBJ2-5; D perhaps matches TRBD1 (6 bases). Germline V CDR1 and CDR2: SGHNT, YENEEA. Trimming removed 10 bases from V and 7 bases from J, with 13 bases in between. The CDR3 covers 11 residues. The DNA for the CDR3 is TGTGCCAACAGGGACCTCGGGACCCAGTACTTC. This translates into CANRDLGTQYF.

This clonotype has a single count. CDR3 amino acids: CASMGGSLTQYF. The DNA for the CDR3 is TGTGCCAGCATGGGGGGTAGCCTGACCCAGTACTTC. The genes are TRBV2 and TRBJ2-5; maybe TRBD2 (6 bases). V was pared by 7 bases and J by 7 bases, with 13 bases between. The CDR3 is 12 amino acids. CDR1 is SNHLY and CDR2 is FYNNEI in the germline V gene.

The gene calls are TRBV25-1 and TRBJ1-1, with D possibly TRBD1 on 5 matching bases. Trimming removed 8 bases from V and 5 bases from J, with 15 bases in between. CDR1 and CDR2 (germline): MGHDK, SYGVNS. The CDR3 loop spans 13 amino acids. The CDR3 DNA sequence: TGTGCCAGCGGTCCCTTGTGGGGGACTGAAGCTTTCTTT. This sequence encodes CASGPLWGTEAFF.

This clonotype was recorded a few times. The chain links TRBV5-4 to TRBJ2-3, with 13 bases lining up with TRBD2. The CDR3 loop spans 16 amino acids. V lost 4 bases and J lost 3; bases outside the gene matches: 5. Germline CDR1 and CDR2: SGHNT and YYREEE (reference sequence). In DNA form, the CDR3 reads TGTGCCAGCAGCCCGGGACTAGCGGGGATAACAGATACGCAGTATTTT. Translated: CASSPGLAGITDTQYF.

This clonotype was seen many times. The chain links TRBV7-9 to TRBJ1-4; D is ambiguous. CDR3 length equals 14 residues. The V and J ends lost 0 bases and 8 bases respectively, with 10 bases between them. The germline V gene has CDR1 SEHNR and CDR2 FQNEAQ (reference sequence). The CDR3 loop reads CASSLAAGDEKLFF. DNA for the CDR3: TGTGCCAGCAGCTTAGCGGCAGGAGACGAAAAACTGTTTTTT.

This clonotype turned up a few times. Here the CDR3 DNA reads TGTGCCAGCAGCTTGGGGACAGGGGTCGATGAGCAGTTCTTC. Protein product: CASSLGTGVDEQFF. This sequence joins TRBV5-5 and TRBJ2-1, with 9 bases aligning to TRBD1. V dropped 0 bases and J dropped 8; count of bases not matched to a gene: 3. The CDR3 has 14 amino acids. Germline assignment: CDR1 SGHKS and CDR2 YYEKEE (reference sequence).

The rearrangement uses TRBV12-3 or TRBV12-4 and TRBJ1-1; TRBD1 agrees at 10 bases. V gave up 1 base and J gave up 6 bases; unmatched junction bases: 8. The CDR3 loop spans 16 amino acids. CDR3: CASSLVGTGEDAEAFF. CDR3 coding DNA: TGTGCCAGCAGTTTAGTAGGGACAGGGGAGGATGCTGAAGCTTTCTTT.

This clonotype was found many times. The chain links TRBV7-8 to TRBJ1-5; D call uncertain. Trimming took 3 bases from V and 6 from J, leaving 21 bases between them. This CDR3 comprises 17 residues. CDR1 and CDR2 from the germline V gene are SGHVS and FQNEAQ. The CDR3 here is CASSLATSGLSGQPQHF. Written as DNA, the CDR3 is TGTGCCAGCAGCTTGGCGACGTCTGGGCTGAGTGGTCAGCCCCAGCATTTT.

The V call is TRBV29-1, the J call TRBJ1-1, with D unresolved. Germline loops: CDR1 SQVTM, CDR2 ANQGSEA. Trimming took off 5 bases at V and 5 bases at J, with 9 bases between the two ends. The CDR3 spans 11 residues. This chain's CDR3 is CSVPGRTEAFF. DNA for the CDR3: TGCAGCGTTCCAGGCCGGACTGAAGCTTTCTTT.

In its sample, this clonotype was seen a few times. The rearrangement links TRBV7-8 to TRBJ1-2; 9 positions match TRBD1. V was clipped by 3 bases and J by 4 bases; unmatched bases: 3. Looked up from germline, CDR1 is SGHVS and CDR2 is FQNEAQ. The CDR3 covers 14 residues. The CDR3 DNA sequence: TGTGCCAGCAGCTTGTCGGACAGGGGCTATGGCTACACCTTC. This encodes CASSLSDRGYGYTF.

The J gene is TRBJ2-2, the V gene TRBV7-3, with D hard to call. The CDR3 runs 13 residues. Germline-derived CDR1 and CDR2 are SGHTA and FQGTGA. Trimming took 4 bases from V and 7 from J, leaving 10 bases between them. This chain's CDR3 is CASSSKWNGELFF. CDR3 in DNA: TGTGCCAGCAGCTCAAAATGGAACGGGGAGCTGTTTTTT.